This T cell receptor beta chain appears in the sequencing data of a study of beta chain features in type 1 diabetes. General study points: The study left unresolved whether HLA type influences TCRB rearrangement. Type 1 diabetes patients had TCRB CDR3s that were shorter (moderately but significantly so) in all four CD4+ subsets.

This clone occurred a few times. The antigen is not known. The CDR3 spans 10 residues. CDR1 and CDR2 (germline): SQVTM, ANQGSEA. Trimming removed 7 bases at V and 7 bases at J, with 10 bases between. The investigators reverse transcribed all of the isolated RNA, so they sequenced expressed TCRB transcripts. The method was immunoSEQ multiplex PCR; TCRdb's version includes in-frame clones alone and lacks a portion of them. The table lists hundreds of thousands of clones, around 15% of them singletons. The sample was naive CD4+ T cells from blood. The clonotype comes from a young man with type 1 diabetes. This rearrangement joins TRBV29-1 to TRBJ1-1; D not resolved. The CDR3 DNA reads TGCAGCGCCCGAAAGGGTGAAGCTTTCTTT. Translated, it gives CSARKGEAFF.